One sample yielded the 20 T cell receptor beta chains listed below, sequenced in a study of human T cells and chemical hapten exposure. TCRdb re-called the RACE reads through MiXCR, storing one row per CDR3 protein. The sample consists of approximately 60,000 distinct CDR3 sequences, more than 8% of them appearing once. As for time point: pre-sensitization, week 0. This sample's treatment: therapeutic diphenylcyclopropenone sensitization with weekly scalp DPC. The sample in question was whole blood, obtained in connection with sensitization to the hapten diphenylcyclopropenone (DPC). Source of these receptors: a man aged 35 to 55 with alopecia areata. Some clones in this sample may be carry-over from other donors' samples.

This clonotype showed up just a few times. This chain uses TRBV5-6 with TRBJ2-3; 11 bases fit TRBD2. Germline loops: CDR1 SGHDT, CDR2 YYEEEE. V shed 4 bases and J 5 bases; nucleotides not matched to a gene: 9. This CDR3 has 16 amino acids. CDR3 sequence reads: CASSHSGRAFGDTQYF. The DNA of the CDR3 is TGTGCCAGCAGCCATAGCGGGAGGGCCTTCGGAGATACGCAGTATTTT. Full variable domain (outside the CDR3, taken from reference TRBV5-6 and TRBJ2-3): DAGVTQSPTHLIKTRGQQVTLRCSPKSGHDTVSWYQQALGQGPQFIFQYYEEEERQRGNFPDRFSGHQFPNYSSELNVNALLLGDSALYLCASSHSGRAFGDTQYFGPGTRLTVL.

Only a few counts were recorded for this clonotype. V and J are TRBV11-2 and TRBJ2-7, with 13 nucleotides matching TRBD2. This CDR3 is 19 amino acids long. Losses at the gene ends were 1 base for V and 0 bases for J; bases not matched to a gene: 9. Germline CDR1 and CDR2: SGHAT and FQNNGV. In nucleotides, the CDR3 is TGTGCCAGCAGCTTAGGGAGGACTAGCGGGAGCCAACCCTCCTACGAGCAGTACTTC. This gives the protein CASSLGRTSGSQPSYEQYF.

This clonotype appeared a few times. The CDR3 sequence is CSVAPGPGDGYTF. In DNA form, the CDR3 reads TGCAGCGTTGCCCCAGGCCCTGGAGATGGCTACACCTTC. The chain is built from TRBV29-1 and TRBJ1-2; D remains unclear. Germline CDR1 SQVTM, CDR2 ANQGSEA. The CDR3 length is 13 residues. Between the trimmed V and J ends, which lost 4 bases and 6 bases, there was a span of 15 bases.

This clonotype was counted a few times. The chain has TRBV7-2 and TRBJ2-2; 10 bases match TRBD2. Germline V gene sequence: CDR1 SGHTA, CDR2 FQGNSA. V shed 5 bases and J 4 bases; nucleotides not matched to a gene: 7. The CDR3 runs to 16 residues. Here the CDR3 DNA reads TGTGCCAGCAGCCCCACTAGCGGGAAAGGCACCGGGGAGCTGTTTTTT. Residues: CASSPTSGKGTGELFF.

As concerns this clonotype: This may stem from a read error, because a much larger clone lies one nucleotide away. The chain recombines TRBV3-1 with TRBJ2-1; maybe TRBD2 (5 bases). The CDR3 is 16 residues long. V was shortened by 0 bases and J by 1 base, with 10 bases between the two germline ends. Germline values: CDR1 LGHDT, CDR2 YNNKEL (reference sequence). The CDR3 bases are TGTGCCAGCAGCCAAGAATTTGGGGAGTCCTACAATGAGCAGTTCTTC. Translation gives CASSQEFGESYNEQFF.

This clonotype was seen a few times. The V and J genes are TRBV7-8 and TRBJ2-1; D could derive from TRBD1 or TRBD2 (5 bases each). V lost 2 bases, J lost 9 bases, and 14 bases lay in between. This CDR3 has 14 residues. Germline V lookup: CDR1 SGHVS, CDR2 FQNEAQ. CDR3 nucleotides: TGTGCCAGCAGCTTATCAAGACTAAGGGGTGAGCAGTTCTTC. It codes for CASSLSRLRGEQFF.

This clonotype was observed many times. The chain is built from TRBV28 and TRBJ1-5; 12 bases line up with TRBD1. With V trimmed by 6 bases and J by 0 bases, 6 bases remained unmatched. From germline, CDR1 is MDHEN and CDR2 SYDVKM. CDR3 length: 17 residues. CDR3: CASRTGTGGPSNQPQHF. CDR3 nucleotides: TGTGCCAGCAGGACCGGGACAGGGGGCCCTAGCAATCAGCCCCAGCATTTT.

The V call is TRBV28, the J call TRBJ2-5, with 7 bases identical to TRBD2. The CDR3 is made up of 13 amino acids. J was trimmed by 7 bases and V by 5 bases; bases with no gene match: 7. The germline V gene encodes CDR1 MDHEN and CDR2 SYDVKM. In DNA form, the CDR3 reads TGTGCCAGCAGTCCGGGACTATTGAGGACCCAGTACTTC. Its translation is CASSPGLLRTQYF.

This clonotype was detected only a few times. A junction boundary mismatches the germline segment, possibly from a read error. V and J are TRBV20-1 and TRBJ1-1, with TRBD1 matching over 7 bases. CDR3 size: 17 residues. Germline V gene data show CDR1 as DFQATT and CDR2 as SNEGSKA (reference sequence). DNA of the CDR3: TGCAGTGTTAGATTAGGGCTCCTAAACAGGGGGAACACTGAAGCTTTCTTT. This encodes CSVRLGLLNRGNTEAFF.

This clonotype has at least ten counts. The chain combines TRBV28 with TRBJ2-1; the D gene could be TRBD1 or TRBD2 (5 bases each). V was clipped by 8 bases and J by 2 bases, with 13 bases between them. The CDR3 is made up of 14 amino acids. Per germline, CDR1 MDHEN and CDR2 SYDVKM. The CDR3 coding sequence is TGTGCCAGCCTCGGTTTGGGACCCTACAATGAGCAGTTCTTC. Its protein is CASLGLGPYNEQFF.

In this sample, this clonotype turned up many times. The chain recombines TRBV20-1 with TRBJ2-7, with 8 bases fitting TRBD1. The CDR3 consists of 14 residues. The germline CDR1 and CDR2 sequences are DFQATT and SNEGSKA (reference sequence). V gave up 0 bases and J gave up 2 bases; unmatched junction bases: 3. CDR3 nucleotide sequence: TGCAGTGCTAGAGAGGAGGGACAGGCCTACGAGCAGTACTTC. Protein: CSAREEGQAYEQYF.

This chain connects TRBV24-1 to TRBJ1-2; no clear D. Germline V gene sequence: CDR1 KGHDR, CDR2 SFDVKD. The CDR3 is made up of 12 amino acids. Deletions cut 4 bases from V and 4 bases from J, with 6 bases between. This chain's CDR3 is CATSEGSYGYTF. CDR3 bases: TGTGCCACCAGTGAGGGCAGCTATGGCTACACCTTC.

This clonotype has ten or more counts. J is TRBJ2-7 and V is TRBV7-9; D assignment may be TRBD1 or TRBD2 (6 bases each). Deletions cut 5 bases from V and 1 base from J, with 12 bases between. CDR3 size: 14 residues. Looked up from germline, CDR1 is SEHNR and CDR2 is FQNEAQ (reference sequence). The CDR3 sequence: CASSPQGGSYEQYF. The CDR3 nucleotides are TGTGCCAGCAGCCCCCAAGGGGGGTCCTACGAGCAGTACTTC.

This clonotype appeared many times. The chain employs TRBV19 and TRBJ2-5; 7 bases align to TRBD2. The CDR3 length is 14 residues. Germline CDR1 and CDR2: LNHDA and SQIVND (reference sequence). Unmatched junction bases numbered 5, after V lost 4 bases and J lost 3 bases. CDR3 sequence: CASSTQLAKETQYF. The CDR3 DNA is TGTGCCAGTAGTACACAACTAGCGAAAGAGACCCAGTACTTC.

The chain employs TRBV7-2 and TRBJ2-5, with 9 bases fitting TRBD2. V was clipped by 5 bases and J by 3 bases; unmatched bases: 4. CDR1 SGHTA and CDR2 FQGNSA come from the germline V gene. The CDR3 has 14 amino acids. CDR3 DNA: TGTGCCAGCAGCCCCCGACTAGCGGAAGAGACCCAGTACTTC. Amino acid sequence: CASSPRLAEETQYF.

CDR3 DNA: TGTGCCAGCAGAAACAGGGTATCTAATTCACCCCTCCACTTT. This gives the protein CASRNRVSNSPLHF. The genes are TRBV28 and TRBJ1-6; tentatively, D is TRBD1 (6 bases). The CDR3 is made up of 14 amino acids. Germline lookup yields CDR1 MDHEN and CDR2 SYDVKM. Trimming shortened V by 6 bases and J by 6 bases, and 12 bases separated the two germline ends.

In this sample, this clonotype turned up many times. Here the CDR3 reads CASNTRGAGEKLFF. The CDR3 DNA sequence: TGTGCCAGCAACACGAGGGGGGCGGGCGAAAAACTGTTTTTT. V usage is TRBV28 and J usage is TRBJ1-4; TRBD1 might be the D (6 bases). Germline-derived CDR1 and CDR2 are MDHEN and SYDVKM. The CDR3 runs 14 residues. V lost 7 bases to trimming and J lost 8 bases, with 17 bases between them.

In its sample, this clonotype was seen a few times. This chain links TRBV12-3 or TRBV12-4 with TRBJ2-1; 8 bases match TRBD2. Trimming cost V 3 bases and J 1 base; bases outside gene matches: 17. The CDR3 spans 20 residues. CDR3 nucleotide sequence: TGTGCCAGCAGTTTTGGTGGCTCTAGCGGGTGGGGGTTATCCTACAATGAGCAGTTCTTC. This codes for CASSFGGSSGWGLSYNEQFF.

V usage is TRBV6-1 and J usage is TRBJ2-5; maybe TRBD2 (6 bases). The CDR3 is made up of 13 amino acids. Germline V CDR1 and CDR2: MNHNS, SASEGT. V dropped 6 bases and J dropped 4 bases, with 12 bases sitting between them. DNA for the CDR3: TGTGCCAGCAGCCCGGGACTTAGAGAGACCCAGTACTTC. It specifies CASSPGLRETQYF.

This chain uses TRBV12-3 or TRBV12-4 with TRBJ1-2; 10 positions match TRBD1. CDR3 length: 14 residues. J was trimmed by 2 bases and V by 6 bases; bases with no gene match: 3. The CDR3 protein is CASRPTGGNYGYTF. The CDR3 DNA sequence: TGTGCCAGCAGACCGACAGGGGGCAACTATGGCTACACCTTC.